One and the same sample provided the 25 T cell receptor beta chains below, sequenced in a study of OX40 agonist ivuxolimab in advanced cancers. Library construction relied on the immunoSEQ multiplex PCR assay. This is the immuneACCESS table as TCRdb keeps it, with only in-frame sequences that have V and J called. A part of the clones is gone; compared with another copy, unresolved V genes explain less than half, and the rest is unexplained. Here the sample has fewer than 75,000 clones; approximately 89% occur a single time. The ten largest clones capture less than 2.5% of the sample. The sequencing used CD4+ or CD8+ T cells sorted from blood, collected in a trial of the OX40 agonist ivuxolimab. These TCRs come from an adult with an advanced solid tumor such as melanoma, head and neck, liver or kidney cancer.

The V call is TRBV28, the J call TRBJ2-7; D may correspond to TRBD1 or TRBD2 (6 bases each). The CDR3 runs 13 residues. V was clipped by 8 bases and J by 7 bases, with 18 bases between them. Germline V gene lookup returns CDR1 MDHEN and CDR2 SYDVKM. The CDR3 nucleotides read TGTGCCAGCGTGGACAGCCTAGGGGGGGAGCAGTACTTC. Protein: CASVDSLGGEQYF.

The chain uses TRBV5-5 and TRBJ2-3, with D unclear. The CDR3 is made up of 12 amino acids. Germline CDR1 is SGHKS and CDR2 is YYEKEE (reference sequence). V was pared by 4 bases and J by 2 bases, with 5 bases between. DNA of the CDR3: TGTGCCAGCAGCCCCCCCACAGATACGCAGTATTTT. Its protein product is CASSPPTDTQYF.

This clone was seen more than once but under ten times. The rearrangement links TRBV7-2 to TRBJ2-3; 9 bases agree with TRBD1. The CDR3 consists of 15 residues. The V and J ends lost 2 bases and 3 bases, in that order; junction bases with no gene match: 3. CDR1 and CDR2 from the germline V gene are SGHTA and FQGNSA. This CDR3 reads CASSLLTGGTDTQYF. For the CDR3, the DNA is TGTGCCAGCAGCTTACTGACAGGGGGAACAGATACGCAGTATTTT.

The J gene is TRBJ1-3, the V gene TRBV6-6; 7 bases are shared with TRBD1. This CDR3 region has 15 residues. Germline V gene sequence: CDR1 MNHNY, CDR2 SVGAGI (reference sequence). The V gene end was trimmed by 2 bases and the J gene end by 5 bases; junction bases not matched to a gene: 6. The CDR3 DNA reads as TGTGCCAGCAGTTACAGTAGGACAGGAAGAAACACCATATATTTT. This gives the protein CASSYSRTGRNTIYF.

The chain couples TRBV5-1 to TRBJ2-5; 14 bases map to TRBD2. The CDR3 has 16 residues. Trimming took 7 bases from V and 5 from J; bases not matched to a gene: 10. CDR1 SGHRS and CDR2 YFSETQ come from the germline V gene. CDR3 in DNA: TGCGCCAGCGGACCCGGGACTAGCGGGGGCTGGGAGACCCAGTACTTC. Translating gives CASGPGTSGGWETQYF. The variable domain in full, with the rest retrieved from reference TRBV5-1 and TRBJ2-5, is KAGVTQTPRYLIKTRGQQVTLSCSPISGHRSVSWYQQTPGQGLQFLFEYFSETQRNKGNFPGRFSGRQFSNSRSEMNVSTLELGDSALYLCASGPGTSGGWETQYFGPGTRLLVL.

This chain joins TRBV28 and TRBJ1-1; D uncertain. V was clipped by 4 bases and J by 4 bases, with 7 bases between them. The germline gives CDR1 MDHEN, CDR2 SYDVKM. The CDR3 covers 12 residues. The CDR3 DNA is TGTGCCAGCAGTTCAGGACGCACTGAAGCTTTCTTT. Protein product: CASSSGRTEAFF.

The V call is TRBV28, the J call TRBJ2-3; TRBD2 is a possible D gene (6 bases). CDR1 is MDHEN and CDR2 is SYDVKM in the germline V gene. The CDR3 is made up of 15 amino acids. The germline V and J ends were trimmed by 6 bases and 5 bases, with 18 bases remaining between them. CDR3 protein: CASSRGRDLVDTQYF. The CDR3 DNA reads TGTGCCAGCAGCCGGGGCAGGGACTTAGTAGATACGCAGTATTTT. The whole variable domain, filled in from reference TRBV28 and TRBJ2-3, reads DVKVTQSSRYLVKRTGEKVFLECVQDMDHENMFWYRQDPGLGLRLIYFSYDVKMKEKGDIPEGYSVSREKKERFSLILESASTNQTSMYLCASSRGRDLVDTQYFGPGTRLTVL.

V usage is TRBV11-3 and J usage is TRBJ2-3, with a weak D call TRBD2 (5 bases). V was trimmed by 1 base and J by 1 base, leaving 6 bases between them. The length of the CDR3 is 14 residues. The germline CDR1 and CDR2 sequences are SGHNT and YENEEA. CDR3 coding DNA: TGTGCCAGCAGCTTAGCAGCGGGCACAGATACGCAGTATTTT. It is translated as CASSLAAGTDTQYF.

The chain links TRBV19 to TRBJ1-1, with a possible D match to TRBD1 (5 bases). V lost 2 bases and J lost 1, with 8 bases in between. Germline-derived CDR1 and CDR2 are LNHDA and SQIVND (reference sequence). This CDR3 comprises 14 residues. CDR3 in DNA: TGTGCCAGTAGTATACCCGGGGCGAACACTGAAGCTTTCTTT. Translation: CASSIPGANTEAFF.

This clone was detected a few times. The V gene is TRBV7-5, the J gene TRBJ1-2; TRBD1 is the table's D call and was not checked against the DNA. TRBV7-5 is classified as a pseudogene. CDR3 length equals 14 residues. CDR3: CVRSLGRGAYGYTF. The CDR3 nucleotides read TGTGTCAGAAGCTTAGGTAGGGGCGCCTATGGCTACACCTTC.

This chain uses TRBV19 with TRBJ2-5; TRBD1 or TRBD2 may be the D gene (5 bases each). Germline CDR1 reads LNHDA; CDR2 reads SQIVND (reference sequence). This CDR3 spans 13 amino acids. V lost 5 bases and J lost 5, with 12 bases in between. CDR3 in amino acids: CASSPEWDETQYF. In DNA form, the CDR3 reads TGTGCCAGTAGTCCGGAGTGGGACGAGACCCAGTACTTC.

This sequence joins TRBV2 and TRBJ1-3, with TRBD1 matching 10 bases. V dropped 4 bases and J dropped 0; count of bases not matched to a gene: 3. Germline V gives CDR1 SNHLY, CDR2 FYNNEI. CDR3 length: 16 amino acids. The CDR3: CASSGGTGASGNTIYF. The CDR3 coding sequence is TGTGCCAGCAGTGGGGGGACAGGGGCCTCTGGAAACACCATATATTTT.

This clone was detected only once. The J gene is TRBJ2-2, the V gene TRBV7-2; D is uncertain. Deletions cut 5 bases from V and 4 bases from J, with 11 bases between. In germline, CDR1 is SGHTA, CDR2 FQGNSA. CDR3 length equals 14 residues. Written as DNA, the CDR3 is TGTGCCAGCAGCCCCATGGGAAGCACCGGGGAGCTGTTTTTT. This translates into CASSPMGSTGELFF.

The CDR3 DNA reads as TGTGCCAGCAGTTATGGGACGGCGAACACTGAAGCTTTCTTT. Amino acids: CASSYGTANTEAFF. The chain couples TRBV6-6 to TRBJ1-1, with a weak D call TRBD1 (5 bases). CDR1 MNHNY and CDR2 SVGAGI come from the germline V gene (reference sequence). The V end was cut by 3 bases, the J end by 1 base, with 9 bases between. The CDR3 totals 14 residues.

DNA of the CDR3: TGTGCCAGCCTTGGGGACCGCTCCTACGAGCAGTACTTC. This gives the protein CASLGDRSYEQYF. V gene TRBV28 combines with J gene TRBJ2-7, with D perhaps being TRBD1 or TRBD2 (5 bases each). The CDR3 extends over 13 amino acids. Trimming stripped 8 bases from V and 0 bases from J, with 11 bases between. Germline V gene lookup returns CDR1 MDHEN and CDR2 SYDVKM. Full variable domain (remainder filled in from reference TRBV28 and TRBJ2-7): DVKVTQSSRYLVKRTGEKVFLECVQDMDHENMFWYRQDPGLGLRLIYFSYDVKMKEKGDIPEGYSVSREKKERFSLILESASTNQTSMYLCASLGDRSYEQYFGPGTRLTVT.

CDR3 sequence reads: CASSLASPNTEAFF. In DNA form, the CDR3 reads TGCGCCAGCAGCTTGGCCAGCCCGAACACTGAAGCTTTCTTT. The J gene is TRBJ1-1, the V gene TRBV5-1; D gene uncertain. CDR1 is SGHRS and CDR2 is YFSETQ in the germline V gene. This CDR3 is built from 14 residues. V lost 0 bases to trimming and J lost 1 base, with 7 bases between them. The variable domain in full, completed from reference TRBV5-1 and TRBJ1-1, reads KAGVTQTPRYLIKTRGQQVTLSCSPISGHRSVSWYQQTPGQGLQFLFEYFSETQRNKGNFPGRFSGRQFSNSRSEMNVSTLELGDSALYLCASSLASPNTEAFFGQGTRLTVV.

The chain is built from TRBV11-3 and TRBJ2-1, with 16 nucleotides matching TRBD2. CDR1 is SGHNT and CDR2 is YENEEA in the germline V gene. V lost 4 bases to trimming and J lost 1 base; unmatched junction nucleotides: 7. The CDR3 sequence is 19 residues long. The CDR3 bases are TGTGCCAGCAGCTCCGGGACTAGCGGGAGGGACACGTCCTACAATGAGCAGTTCTTC. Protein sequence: CASSSGTSGRDTSYNEQFF. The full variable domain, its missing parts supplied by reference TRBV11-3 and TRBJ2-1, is EAGVVQSPRYKIIEKKQPVAFWCNPISGHNTLYWYLQNLGQGPELLIRYENEEAVDDSQLPKDRFSAERLKGVDSTLKIQPAELGDSAVYLCASSSGTSGRDTSYNEQFFGPGTRLTVL.

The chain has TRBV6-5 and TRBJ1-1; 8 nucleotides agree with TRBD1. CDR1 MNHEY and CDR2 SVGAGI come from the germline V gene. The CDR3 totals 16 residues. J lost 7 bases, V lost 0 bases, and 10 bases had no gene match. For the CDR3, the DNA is TGTGCCAGCAGTTACTCGATCGGCGGAACAGGGGGTGAAGCTTTCTTT. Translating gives CASSYSIGGTGGEAFF.

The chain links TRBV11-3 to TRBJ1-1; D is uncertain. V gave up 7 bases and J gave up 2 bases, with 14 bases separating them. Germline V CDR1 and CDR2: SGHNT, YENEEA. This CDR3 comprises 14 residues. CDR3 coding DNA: TGTGCCAGCATGATAGGGAGAGGCAACACTGAAGCTTTCTTT. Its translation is CASMIGRGNTEAFF.

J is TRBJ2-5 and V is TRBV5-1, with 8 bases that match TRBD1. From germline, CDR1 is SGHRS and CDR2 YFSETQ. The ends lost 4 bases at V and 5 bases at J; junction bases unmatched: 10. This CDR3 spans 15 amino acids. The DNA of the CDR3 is TGCGCCAGCAGCCAGAGGGCAGGGGGCGAGGAGACCCAGTACTTC. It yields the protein CASSQRAGGEETQYF.

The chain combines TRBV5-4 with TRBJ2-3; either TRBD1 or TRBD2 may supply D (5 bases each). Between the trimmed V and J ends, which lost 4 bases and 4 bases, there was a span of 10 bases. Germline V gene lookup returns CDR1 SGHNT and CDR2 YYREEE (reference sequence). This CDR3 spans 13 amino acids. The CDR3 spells CASSVWGSDTQYF. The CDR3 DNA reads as TGTGCCAGCAGCGTATGGGGGTCAGATACGCAGTATTTT.

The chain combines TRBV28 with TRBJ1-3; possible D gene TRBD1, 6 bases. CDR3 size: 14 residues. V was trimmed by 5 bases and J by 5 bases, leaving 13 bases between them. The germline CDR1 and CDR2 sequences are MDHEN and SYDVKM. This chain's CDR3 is CASSTQGTRNTIYF. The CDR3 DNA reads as TGTGCCAGCAGTACCCAGGGGACCCGAAACACCATATATTTT.

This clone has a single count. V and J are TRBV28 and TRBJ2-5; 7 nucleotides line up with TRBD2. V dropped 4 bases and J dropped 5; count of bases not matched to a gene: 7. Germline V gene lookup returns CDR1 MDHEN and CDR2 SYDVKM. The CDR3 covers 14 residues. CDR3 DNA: TGTGCCAGCAGTTGGGAGGGGCGGTCGGAGACCCAGTACTTC. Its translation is CASSWEGRSETQYF.

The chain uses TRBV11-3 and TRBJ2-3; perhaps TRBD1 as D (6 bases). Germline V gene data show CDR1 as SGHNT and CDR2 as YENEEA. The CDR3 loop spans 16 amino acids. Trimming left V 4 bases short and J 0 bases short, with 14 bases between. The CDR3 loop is CASSSEGDPSTDTQYF. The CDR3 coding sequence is TGTGCCAGCAGCTCAGAGGGGGACCCAAGCACAGATACGCAGTATTTT.

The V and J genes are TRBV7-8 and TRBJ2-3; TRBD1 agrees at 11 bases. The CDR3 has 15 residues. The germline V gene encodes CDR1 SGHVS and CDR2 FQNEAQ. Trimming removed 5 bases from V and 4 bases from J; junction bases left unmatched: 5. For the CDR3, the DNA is TGTGCCAGCAGCGGTTGGGACAGGGGGGCAGATACGCAGTATTTT. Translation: CASSGWDRGADTQYF.